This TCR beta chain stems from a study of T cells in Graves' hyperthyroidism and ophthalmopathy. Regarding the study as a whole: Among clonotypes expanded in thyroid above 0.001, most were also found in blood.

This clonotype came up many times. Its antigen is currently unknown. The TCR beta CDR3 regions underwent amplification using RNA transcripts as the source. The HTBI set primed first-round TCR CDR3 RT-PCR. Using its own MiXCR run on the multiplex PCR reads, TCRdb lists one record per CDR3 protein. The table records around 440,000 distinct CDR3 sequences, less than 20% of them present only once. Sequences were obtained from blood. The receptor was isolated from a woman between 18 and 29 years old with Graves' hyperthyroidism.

The CDR3 sequence is CETGVPSYEQYF. The DNA for the CDR3 is TGTGAAACGGGGGTCCCCAGCTACGAGCAGTACTTC. J is TRBJ2-7 and V is TRBV10-3, with D perhaps TRBD2 (6 bases). Per the germline V gene, CDR1 is ENHRY and CDR2 is SYGVKD. The CDR3 runs to 12 residues.